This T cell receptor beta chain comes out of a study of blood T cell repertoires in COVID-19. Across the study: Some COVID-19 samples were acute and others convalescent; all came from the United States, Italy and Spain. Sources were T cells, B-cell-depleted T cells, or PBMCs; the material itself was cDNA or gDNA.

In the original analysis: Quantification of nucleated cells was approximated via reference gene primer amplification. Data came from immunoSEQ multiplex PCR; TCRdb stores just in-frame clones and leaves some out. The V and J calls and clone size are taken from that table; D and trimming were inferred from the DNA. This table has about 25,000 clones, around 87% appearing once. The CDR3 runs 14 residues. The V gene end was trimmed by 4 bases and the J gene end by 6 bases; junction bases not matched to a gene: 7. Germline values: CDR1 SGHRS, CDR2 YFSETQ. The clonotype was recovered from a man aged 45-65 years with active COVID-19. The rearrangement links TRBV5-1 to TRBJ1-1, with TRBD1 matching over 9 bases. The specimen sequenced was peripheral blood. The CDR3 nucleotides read TGCGCCAGCAGCGGGGGACAGGGCCACCCTGAAGCTTTCTTT. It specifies CASSGGQGHPEAFF.